A selection of T cell receptor beta chains follows, all from one sample in a study of control samples from healthy donors and cancer patients. Clones were sequenced by immunoSEQ multiplex PCR, and TCRdb holds only the in-frame ones, with some missing. The repertoire holds 150,000 to 200,000 clones, 91% seen once, with around 2.2% in the top ten. Specimen: blood. The receptors were gathered from a woman aged 40 to 50 in good health. CDR3s include the opening cysteine and the closing phenylalanine or tryptophan. A D gene is named only where the DNA matches it firmly. Not all rows give a size; the values are once, few, many and, for expanded clones, a class.

V gene	clone size	D gene	J gene	CDR3 DNA	CDR3 protein
TRBV9	-	-	TRBJ1-2	TGTGCCAGCAGCGTAGGGTTCAGTCTGAGCTATGGCTACACCTTC	CASSVGFSLSYGYTF
TRBV5-1	-	TRBD1	TRBJ1-3	TGCGCCAGCAGCTTGGGGGGACAGGGAAACTCTGGAAACACCATATATTTT	CASSLGGQGNSGNTIYF
TRBV3-1/TRBV3-2	-	-	TRBJ2-1	TGTGCCAGCAGCCATAGGTCGACTGAGCAGTTCTTC	CASSHRSTEQFF
TRBV9	-	-	TRBJ1-4	TGTGCCAGCAGTGGTTCGGGGAGGGCAACTAATGAAAAACTGTTTTTT	CASSGSGRATNEKLFF
TRBV9	-	TRBD2	TRBJ2-5	TGTGCCAGCAGCGTAGGGACTAGCGGGACCTATCTAGAGACCCAGTACTTC	CASSVGTSGTYLETQYF
TRBV12-3/TRBV12-4	-	-	TRBJ1-5	TGTGCCAGCAGTTTTCAGTCCAATCAGCCCCAGCATTTT	CASSFQSNQPQHF
TRBV18	-	-	TRBJ2-5	TGTGCCAGCTCACCACCCTCCACAGGGGAGACCCAGTACTTC	CASSPPSTGETQYF
TRBV19	-	-	TRBJ1-4	TGTGCCAGTAGTACGGGCCCTCAATCAACTAATGAAAAACTGTTTTTT	CASSTGPQSTNEKLFF
TRBV7-6	-	-	TRBJ1-3	TGTGCCAGCAGCTTAGGATCGGCAGGGTCTGGAAACACCATATATTTT	CASSLGSAGSGNTIYF
TRBV27	-	-	TRBJ1-4	TGTGCCAGCAGTTTAGACGCAACTAATGAAAAACTGTTTTTT	CASSLDATNEKLFF
TRBV10-3	-	-	TRBJ2-7	TGTGCCATCAGTGCCAAAGCCTCCTACGAGCAGTACTTC	CAISAKASYEQYF
TRBV5-5	-	-	TRBJ2-3	TGTGCCAGCAGCACTACAGATACGCAGTATTTT	CASSTTDTQYF
TRBV6-2/TRBV6-3	-	-	TRBJ1-2	TGTGCCAGCAGTTATCGGACAACTACCTACTATGGCTACACCTTC	CASSYRTTTYYGYTF
TRBV2	once	TRBD1	TRBJ1-2	TGTGCCAGCAGAAAAACAGGGGTTTACTATGGCTACACCTTC	CASRKTGVYYGYTF
TRBV5-5	-	-	TRBJ1-5	TGTGCCAGCAGCCGAGTGGCGGATAGCAATCAGCCCCAGCATTTT	CASSRVADSNQPQHF
TRBV27	once	TRBD2	TRBJ2-3	TGTGCCAGCAGGAGGACTAGTTACACAGATACGCAGTATTTT	CASRRTSYTDTQYF
TRBV7-8	-	TRBD1	TRBJ1-2	TGTGCCAGCAGTGTAACAGGGGACTATGGCTACACCTTC	CASSVTGDYGYTF
TRBV4-1	once	-	TRBJ1-2	TGCGCCAGCAGCCAGGAGGGGGGGACACCTTACTATGGCTACACCTTC	CASSQEGGTPYYGYTF
TRBV2	-	-	TRBJ1-3	TGTGCCAGCAGTGAACTGACGGCCACCTCTGGAAACACCATATATTTT	CASSELTATSGNTIYF
TRBV27	-	-	TRBJ1-1	TGTGCCAGCAGGACGGGACCGCCGAACACTGAAGCTTTCTTT	CASRTGPPNTEAFF
TRBV7-2	-	-	TRBJ2-3	TGTGCCAGCAGCTCTAGGTACAAAGATACGCAGTATTTT	CASSSRYKDTQYF
TRBV5-4	-	-	TRBJ2-1	TGTGCCAGCAACACCTTCGAGGGCCGAGAGCAGTTCTTC	CASNTFEGREQFF
TRBV2	-	-	TRBJ2-7	TGTGCCAGCAGGGTGGCGTTTGCGGGAAGCTACGAGCAGTACTTC	CASRVAFAGSYEQYF
TRBV25-1	once	-	TRBJ1-4	TGTGCCAGCAGTGAAGGAGGGAGCGGGGAAAAACTGTTTTTT	CASSEGGSGEKLFF
TRBV19	-	TRBD1	TRBJ1-3	TGTGCCAGTAGACCCGGGACAGCTGGAAACACCATATATTTT	CASRPGTAGNTIYF
TRBV7-2	-	-	TRBJ1-2	TGTGCCAGCAGCTTAGACGGGCAACCTAACTATGGCTACACCTTC	CASSLDGQPNYGYTF
TRBV11-1	-	-	TRBJ1-5	TGTGCCAGCAGCTGGAATGCTGATCAGCCCCAGCATTTT	CASSWNADQPQHF
TRBV3-1/TRBV3-2	-	-	TRBJ1-6	TGTGCCAGCAGCTCGGCGGGGTCTGGTTCACCCCTCCACTTT	CASSSAGSGSPLHF
TRBV3-1/TRBV3-2	-	TRBD1	TRBJ1-2	TGTGCCAGCAGCCCCCGACAGGGGGCGCGAGGCTACACCTTC	CASSPRQGARGYTF
TRBV18	once	TRBD1	TRBJ1-1	TGTGCCAGCTCCTCCGACAGGGGGCGCGTCACTGAAGCTTTCTTT	CASSSDRGRVTEAFF
TRBV28	-	TRBD2	TRBJ2-7	TGTGCCAGCAGTTCCCCCGTGGGGCGGGGGACCTCCTACGAGCAGTACTTC	CASSSPVGRGTSYEQYF
TRBV19	once	-	TRBJ2-2	TGTGCCAGTAGTATTTGGAGGACAAGCACCGGGGAGCTGTTTTTT	CASSIWRTSTGELFF
TRBV3-1/TRBV3-2	-	-	TRBJ1-2	TGTGCCAGCAGCCAAATTGGGACACCCCATGGCTACACCTTC	CASSQIGTPHGYTF
TRBV27	once	-	TRBJ1-2	TGTGCCAGCAGTTTATACCCGGGCGTGGGAGGCTACACCTTC	CASSLYPGVGGYTF
TRBV2	-	-	TRBJ1-5	TGTGCCAGCAGTGAAGATAGGAGGGTCGGACAGCCCCAGCATTTT	CASSEDRRVGQPQHF
TRBV28	-	-	TRBJ1-1	TGTGCCAGCAGTTTCTTTGGGGCAGATGAAGCTTTCTTT	CASSFFGADEAFF
TRBV18	-	-	TRBJ2-7	TGTGCCAGCTCACCACTCCCGCAGGCGGAGCAGTACTTC	CASSPLPQAEQYF
TRBV6-5	-	-	TRBJ1-6	TGTGCCAGCAGACCAATGCGGGTTAAGGATTCACCCCTCCACTTT	CASRPMRVKDSPLHF
TRBV5-6	-	TRBD2	TRBJ2-5	TGTGCCAGCAGCTTACTAGCGGGGGAAGAGACCCAGTACTTC	CASSLLAGEETQYF
TRBV20-1	-	-	TRBJ1-1	TGCAGTGCTAGTTACGGGGGACTGAACACTGAAGCTTTCTTT	CSASYGGLNTEAFF
TRBV11-2	-	TRBD1	TRBJ1-6	TGTGCCAGCAGCTTTCCACAGGGGACGGGCTCCTATAATTCACCCCTCCACTTT	CASSFPQGTGSYNSPLHF
TRBV4-1	-	TRBD1	TRBJ1-4	TGCGCCAGCAGCGCCCGACAGGGGGCGGGGGAAAAACTGTTTTTT	CASSARQGAGEKLFF
TRBV29-1	-	-	TRBJ2-2	TGCAGCGGGAGGGACGTCGGGGAGCTGTTTTTT	CSGRDVGELFF
TRBV4-1	-	-	TRBJ2-7	TGCGCCAGCAGCCAAGTTTCGGGGGCCACGTCCTACGAGCAGTACTTC	CASSQVSGATSYEQYF
TRBV19	once	-	TRBJ1-5	TGTGCCAGTAGTATCGGCAGGGCACAAAATCAGCCCCAGCATTTT	CASSIGRAQNQPQHF
TRBV4-1	once	-	TRBJ2-3	TGCGCCAGCAGCCAGTCCAGGGAGGTTGAGGATACGCAGTATTTT	CASSQSREVEDTQYF
TRBV5-1	few	-	TRBJ1-1	TGCGCCAGCAGCTTGGAACAGCACACTGAAGCTTTCTTT	CASSLEQHTEAFF
TRBV11-2	few	-	TRBJ1-1	TGTGCCAGCAGCTTCGACAGGAACACTGAAGCTTTCTTT	CASSFDRNTEAFF
TRBV7-3	-	TRBD2	TRBJ2-1	TGTGCCAGCAGCCAGACTAGCGGGGGATTGGGTGAGCAGTTCTTC	CASSQTSGGLGEQFF
TRBV10-3	once	-	TRBJ1-5	TGTGCCATCAGTGAGTCGGGGGGATCCAATCAGCCCCAGCATTTT	CAISESGGSNQPQHF
TRBV5-1	-	-	TRBJ2-6	TGCGCCACCTCAGCCGGTGCCGCAAGCTCTGGGGCCAACGTCCTGACTTTC	CATSAGAASSGANVLTF
TRBV27	-	-	TRBJ1-1	TGTGCCAGCAGTTTACTTGTGAACACTGAAGCTTTCTTT	CASSLLVNTEAFF
TRBV7-2	-	TRBD1	TRBJ1-1	TGTGCCAGCAGCTTAGACACCAGGGGGGTACCCCTGAACACTGAAGCTTTCTTT	CASSLDTRGVPLNTEAFF
TRBV6-5	-	-	TRBJ1-3	TGTGCCAGCAGCCGCGGGAGCTCTGGAAACACCATATATTTT	CASSRGSSGNTIYF
TRBV7-3	-	-	TRBJ1-1	TGTGCCAGCAGCTTAACTGTGGGAACTGAAGCTTTCTTT	CASSLTVGTEAFF
TRBV5-1	-	-	TRBJ2-7	TGCGCCAGCAGCTTGGGGCAGTCGAGCTCCTACGAGCAGTACTTC	CASSLGQSSSYEQYF
TRBV5-6	-	-	TRBJ2-3	TGTGCCAGCAGCTTGGGAAATACGCAGTATTTT	CASSLGNTQYF
TRBV19	-	TRBD1	TRBJ1-2	TGTGCCAGTAGCCGACAGGGGGCTAACTATGGCTACACCTTC	CASSRQGANYGYTF